The clone carrying this T cell receptor (beta chain) was counted a few times. Its antigen is still unknown. The data were taken from a study of cytomegalovirus exposure and HLA in healthy donors. Study observations and caveats: Among TCR beta chains, those listed as cytomegalovirus-associated numbered around 180. Other equally common chains were less clonally expanded than HLA-associated TCR beta chains, a later analysis showed.

The germline V gene has CDR1 MGHRA and CDR2 YSYEKL. This CDR3 is built from 15 residues. The ends lost 3 bases at V and 5 bases at J; junction bases unmatched: 8. The PCR had 60 Vbeta and 13 Jbeta primers. Only in-frame clones appear in the TCRdb table, and some are missing; sequencing was by immunoSEQ multiplex PCR. Here the sample spans 150,000 or so clones, 70% to 90% being singletons. The V call is TRBV4-1, the J call TRBJ1-1; TRBD1 matches 8 bases. This clonotype was sampled from a young woman in good health and CMV-seronegative. Source material: PBMCs. The CDR3 nucleotides are TGCGCCAGCAGCCACCAACAGGGGGAGTTTACTGAAGCTTTCTTT. Translation gives CASSHQQGEFTEAFF.